This T cell receptor (beta chain) appears in the sequencing data of a study of cytomegalovirus exposure and HLA in healthy donors. Amplification used 60 Vbeta primers and 13 Jbeta primers. Some clones are missing from TCRdb's copy, which holds only in-frame ones; the method was immunoSEQ multiplex PCR. The sample records 69,000 or so clones, about three quarters being singletons. Sequencing input: PBMCs. The sequence was obtained from a man aged 18 to 30 in good health and CMV-seronegative.

The CDR3 nucleotides read TGTGCCAGCAGCTTGTTAGGGGAAGGCTCTGGAAACACCATATATTTT. Its translation is CASSLLGEGSGNTIYF. This chain links TRBV5-6 with TRBJ1-3; D might be TRBD1 (5 bases). Germline assignment: CDR1 SGHDT and CDR2 YYEEEE. V was pared by 1 base and J by 0 bases, with 11 bases between. This CDR3 has 16 amino acids.